The rows below give T cell receptor beta chains drawn from one sample of a study of blood T cells in healthy people across ages. TCRdb reanalysed the 5' RACE reads using MiXCR and keeps one entry per CDR3 protein. In the table there are fewer than 900,000 distinct CDR3 sequences, roughly two fifths of which are singletons. The sample was blood. These receptors originate from a woman aged 55 to 70 in good health. The conserved cysteine and the conserved F or W are not part of the CDR3 here.

TRBJ1-1 | TRBV7-9 | ASSLGQGAKSF
TRBJ2-1 | TRBV5-1 | ASGPPDRAGNEQF
TRBJ2-2 | TRBV3-1 | ASSQARTGGELF
NA | TRBV2 | ASKELAGGTEQY
TRBJ2-3 | TRBV5-1 | ASSPGQGGTDTQY
TRBJ1-1 | TRBV10-3 | AIRTQGTTEAF
TRBJ2-7 | TRBV10-2 | ASSVVGHEQY
NA | TRBV12-3/TRBV12-4 | ASSSPAVRETQY
TRBJ2-5 | TRBV3-1 | ASSQQGRLQETQY
TRBJ2-7 | TRBV27 | ASSISSTPSYEQY
NA | TRBV20-1 | SAYPGQGSDEQY
TRBJ2-3 | TRBV6-5 | ASRGLSGTDTQY
TRBJ2-1 | TRBV29-1 | SLRGGYMDEQF
TRBJ2-3 | TRBV6-5 | ASNQAGTPRPY
TRBJ1-2 | TRBV20-1 | SARDARSGKAGDPRSYT
TRBJ2-1 | TRBV24-1 | ATSVLAGEGNEQF
TRBJ1-2 | TRBV15 | ATSRVKAGREVRYT
TRBJ2-7 | TRBV6-5 | ASREADGAYEQY
TRBJ2-7 | TRBV7-6 | ASSSKPGLAGVGEQY
TRBJ2-1 | TRBV6-1 | ASSEASWGDRAYNEQF
TRBJ2-7 | TRBV20-1 | SAGSTLWTNTYEQY
TRBJ2-5 | TRBV2 | ASRNQETQY
TRBJ2-4 | TRBV12-3/TRBV12-4 | ASSPGLAGADYIQY
TRBJ1-5 | TRBV12-3/TRBV12-4 | ASSFTGDNQPQH
TRBJ1-5 | TRBV20-1 | SAREPRRTNQPQH
TRBJ2-1 | TRBV6-2/TRBV6-3 | ASSYAAGTPNEQF
TRBJ2-2 | TRBV15 | ATRFERYTGELF
TRBJ1-4 | TRBV11-2 | ASSPATGFEKLF
TRBJ1-5 | TRBV7-2 | ASSLEPPSQPQH
TRBJ1-6 | TRBV20-1 | SAQGSRQGYFPLH
TRBJ1-4 | TRBV23-1 | ANPAIGDEGEEKLF
TRBJ2-1 | TRBV9 | ASSVDGQRQETQF
TRBJ1-2 | TRBV7-6 | ASSPDPLYGYT
TRBJ1-5 | TRBV16 | ASSRQGGANNQPQH
TRBJ1-2 | TRBV6-5 | ASSYSTGAGSYGYT